The TCR beta chain under discussion was sequenced for a study of shared T cell receptors in the human thymus. Some clones are missing from TCRdb's copy, which holds only in-frame ones; the method was immunoSEQ multiplex PCR. Found here are about 380,000 clones, more than 85% of them singletons; the top ten hold around 0.019%. This clonotype was obtained from a human donor. The sample taken for sequencing was thymocytes.

The chain's CDR3 is CATSPEWDRGAVYRYNEQFF. The CDR3, as DNA: TGTGCCACCAGCCCAGAGTGGGACAGGGGGGCCGTATACCGATACAATGAGCAGTTCTTC. The V gene is TRBV15, the J gene TRBJ2-1; TRBD1 matches at 11 bases. With V trimmed by 5 bases and J by 4 bases, 19 bases remained unmatched. Germline-derived CDR1 and CDR2 are LNHNV and YYDKDF (reference sequence). The CDR3 is 20 amino acids. The variable domain in full, completed from reference TRBV15 and TRBJ2-1, reads DAMVIQNPRYQVTQFGKPVTLSCSQTLNHNVMYWYQQKSSQAPKLLFHYYDKDFNNEADTPDNFQSRRPNTSFCFLDIRSPGLGDTAMYLCATSPEWDRGAVYRYNEQFFGPGTRLTVL.